This T cell receptor (beta chain) comes out of a study of blood T cell repertoires in COVID-19. Study details: Samples came from the United States, Italy and Spain, spanning acute and convalescent COVID-19. T cells, B-cell-depleted T cells, or PBMCs provided the cDNA or gDNA that served as material.

The ends were cut back, 6 bases at V and 0 bases at J, with 19 bases in the middle. The CDR3 is made up of 17 amino acids. In germline, CDR1 is MNHEY, CDR2 SVGEGT. TCRdb's table, derived via immunoSEQ multiplex PCR, lists solely in-frame clones and lacks some. Here the sample spans approximately 440,000 clones, roughly 88% being singletons. During active infection, Seattle patients enrolled and were then monitored through disease. The clonotype comes from a woman in her forties or fifties with COVID-19, enrolled during active disease. V and J are TRBV6-2 or TRBV6-3 and TRBJ2-3; the D gene is possibly TRBD1 (5 bases). The material sequenced was peripheral blood. CDR3 sequence (DNA): TGTGCCAGCAGCGGGCAGGGCTTACCCTCTAGCACAGATACGCAGTATTTT. Protein product: CASSGQGLPSSTDTQYF.